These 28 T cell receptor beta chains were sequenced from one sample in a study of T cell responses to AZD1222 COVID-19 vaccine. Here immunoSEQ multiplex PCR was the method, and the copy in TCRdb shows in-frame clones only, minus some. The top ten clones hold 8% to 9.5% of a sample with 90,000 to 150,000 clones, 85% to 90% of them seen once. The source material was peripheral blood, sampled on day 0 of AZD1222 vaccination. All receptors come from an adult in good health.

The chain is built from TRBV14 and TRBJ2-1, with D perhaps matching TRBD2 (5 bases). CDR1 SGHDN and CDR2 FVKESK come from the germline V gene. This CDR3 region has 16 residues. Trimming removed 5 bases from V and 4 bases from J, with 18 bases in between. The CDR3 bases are TGTGCCAGCAGCGGGCGAACTAGTTGGGGTTACAATGAGCAGTTCTTC. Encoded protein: CASSGRTSWGYNEQFF.

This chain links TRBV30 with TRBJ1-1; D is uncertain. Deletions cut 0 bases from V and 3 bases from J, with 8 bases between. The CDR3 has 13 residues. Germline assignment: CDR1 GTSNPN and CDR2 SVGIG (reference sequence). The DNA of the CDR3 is TGTGCCTGGAGTGTACTAGGATACACTGAAGCTTTCTTT. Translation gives CAWSVLGYTEAFF.

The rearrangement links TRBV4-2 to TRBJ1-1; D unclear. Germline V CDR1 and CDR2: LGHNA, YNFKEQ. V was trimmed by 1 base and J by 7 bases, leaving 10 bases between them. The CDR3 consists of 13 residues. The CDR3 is CASSQAIALEAFF. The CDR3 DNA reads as TGTGCCAGCAGCCAAGCGATAGCTCTTGAAGCTTTCTTT.

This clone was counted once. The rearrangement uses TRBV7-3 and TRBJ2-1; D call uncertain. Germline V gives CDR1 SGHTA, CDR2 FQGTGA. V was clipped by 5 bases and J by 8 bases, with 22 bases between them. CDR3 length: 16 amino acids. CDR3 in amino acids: CASSRAQSASPDEQFF. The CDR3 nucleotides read TGTGCCAGCAGCCGCGCCCAAAGCGCGTCCCCCGATGAGCAGTTCTTC.

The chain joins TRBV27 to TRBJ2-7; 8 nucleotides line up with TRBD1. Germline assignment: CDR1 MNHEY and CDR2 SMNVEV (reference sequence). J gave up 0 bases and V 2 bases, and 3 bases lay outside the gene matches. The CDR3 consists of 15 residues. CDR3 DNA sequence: TGTGCCAGCAGTTTAATCGGGACAGGCTCCTACGAGCAGTACTTC. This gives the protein CASSLIGTGSYEQYF.

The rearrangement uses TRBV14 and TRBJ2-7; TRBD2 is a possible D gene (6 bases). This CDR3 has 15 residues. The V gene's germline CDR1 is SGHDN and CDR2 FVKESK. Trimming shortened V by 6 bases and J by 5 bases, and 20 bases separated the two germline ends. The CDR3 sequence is CASSVGRNEVDEQYF. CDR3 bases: TGTGCCAGCAGTGTTGGGAGGAACGAAGTGGACGAGCAGTACTTC. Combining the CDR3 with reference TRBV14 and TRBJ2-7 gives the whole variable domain EAGVTQFPSHSVIEKGQTVTLRCDPISGHDNLYWYRRVMGKEIKFLLHFVKESKQDESGMPNNRFLAERTGGTYSTLKVQPAELEDSGVYFCASSVGRNEVDEQYFGPGTRLTVT.

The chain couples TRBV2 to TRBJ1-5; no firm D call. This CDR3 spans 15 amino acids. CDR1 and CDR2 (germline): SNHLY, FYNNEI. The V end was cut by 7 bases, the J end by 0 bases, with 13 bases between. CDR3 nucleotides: TGTGCCAGCAACCCCCTCGGACCTAGCAATCAGCCCCAGCATTTT. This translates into CASNPLGPSNQPQHF.

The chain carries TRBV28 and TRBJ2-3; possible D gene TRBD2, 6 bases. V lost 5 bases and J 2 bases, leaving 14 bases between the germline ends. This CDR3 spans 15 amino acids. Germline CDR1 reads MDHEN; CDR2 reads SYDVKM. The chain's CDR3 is CASSSGRAFTDTQYF. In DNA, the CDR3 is TGTGCCAGCAGTAGCGGGCGCGCCTTCACAGATACGCAGTATTTT.

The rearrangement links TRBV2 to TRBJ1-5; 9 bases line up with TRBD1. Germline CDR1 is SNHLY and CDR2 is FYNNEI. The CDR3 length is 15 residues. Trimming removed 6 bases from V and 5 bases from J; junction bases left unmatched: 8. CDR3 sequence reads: CASSDGTGIHQPQHF. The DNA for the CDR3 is TGTGCCAGCAGCGATGGGACAGGGATTCATCAGCCCCAGCATTTT. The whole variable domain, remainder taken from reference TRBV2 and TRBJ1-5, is EPEVTQTPSHQVTQMGQEVILRCVPISNHLYFYWYRQILGQKVEFLVSFYNNEISEKSEIFDDQFSVERPDGSNFTLKIRSTKLEDSAMYFCASSDGTGIHQPQHFGDGTRLSIL.

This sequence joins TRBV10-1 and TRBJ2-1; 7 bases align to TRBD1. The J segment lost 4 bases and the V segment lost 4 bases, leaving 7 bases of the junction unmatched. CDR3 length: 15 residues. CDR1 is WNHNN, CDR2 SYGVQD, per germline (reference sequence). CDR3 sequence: CASSAQQGNYNEQFF. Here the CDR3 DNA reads TGCGCCAGCAGTGCACAACAGGGGAATTACAATGAGCAGTTCTTC.

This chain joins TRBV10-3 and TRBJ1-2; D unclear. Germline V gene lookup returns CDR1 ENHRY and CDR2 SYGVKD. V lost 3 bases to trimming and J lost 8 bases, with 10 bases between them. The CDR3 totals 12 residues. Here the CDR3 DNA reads TGTGCCATCAGTGACCACGGATGGGGCTACACCTTC. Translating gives CAISDHGWGYTF.

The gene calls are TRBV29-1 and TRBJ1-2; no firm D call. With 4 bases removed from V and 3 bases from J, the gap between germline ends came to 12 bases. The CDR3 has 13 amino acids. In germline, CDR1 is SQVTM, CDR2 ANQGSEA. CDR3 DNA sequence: TGCAGCGTTGGGCCAGGTTCCCACTATGGCTACACCTTC. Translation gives CSVGPGSHYGYTF.

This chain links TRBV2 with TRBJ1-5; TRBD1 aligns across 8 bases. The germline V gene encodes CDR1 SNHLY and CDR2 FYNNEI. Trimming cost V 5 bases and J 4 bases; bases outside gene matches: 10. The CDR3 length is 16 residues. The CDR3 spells CASSLQGVLVNQPQHF. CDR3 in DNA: TGTGCCAGCAGTTTACAGGGGGTATTGGTAAATCAGCCCCAGCATTTT.

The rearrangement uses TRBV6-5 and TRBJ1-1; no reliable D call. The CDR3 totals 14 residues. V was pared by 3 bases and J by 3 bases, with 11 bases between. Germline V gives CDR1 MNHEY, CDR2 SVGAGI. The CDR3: CASSYSGPHTEAFF. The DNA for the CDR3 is TGTGCCAGCAGTTATTCCGGGCCCCACACTGAAGCTTTCTTT.

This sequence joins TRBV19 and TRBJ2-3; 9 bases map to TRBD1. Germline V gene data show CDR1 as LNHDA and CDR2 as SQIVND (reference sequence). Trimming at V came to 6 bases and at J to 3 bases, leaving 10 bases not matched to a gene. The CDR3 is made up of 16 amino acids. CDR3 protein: CASSLPGQGFTDTQYF. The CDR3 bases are TGTGCCAGTAGCCTACCGGGACAGGGATTTACAGATACGCAGTATTTT.

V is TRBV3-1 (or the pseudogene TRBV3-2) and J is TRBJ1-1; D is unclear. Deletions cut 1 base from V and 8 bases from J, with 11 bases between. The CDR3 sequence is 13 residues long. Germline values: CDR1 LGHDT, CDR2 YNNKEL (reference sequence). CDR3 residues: CASSQVVKSEAFF. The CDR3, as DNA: TGTGCCAGCAGCCAAGTAGTTAAGTCCGAAGCTTTCTTT.

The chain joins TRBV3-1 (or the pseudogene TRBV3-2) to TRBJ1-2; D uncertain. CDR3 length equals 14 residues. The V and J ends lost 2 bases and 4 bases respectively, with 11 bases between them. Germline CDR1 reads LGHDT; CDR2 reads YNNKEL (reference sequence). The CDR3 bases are TGTGCCAGCAGCCAAAAAATCTCGAGCTATGGCTACACCTTC. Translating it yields CASSQKISSYGYTF.

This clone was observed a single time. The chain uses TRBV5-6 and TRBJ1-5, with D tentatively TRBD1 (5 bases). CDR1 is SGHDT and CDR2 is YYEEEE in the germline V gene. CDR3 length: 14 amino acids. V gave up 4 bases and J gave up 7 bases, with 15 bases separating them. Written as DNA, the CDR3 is TGTGCCAGCAGCCCCGGCGGGGCGGGGCAGCCCCAGCATTTT. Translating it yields CASSPGGAGQPQHF.

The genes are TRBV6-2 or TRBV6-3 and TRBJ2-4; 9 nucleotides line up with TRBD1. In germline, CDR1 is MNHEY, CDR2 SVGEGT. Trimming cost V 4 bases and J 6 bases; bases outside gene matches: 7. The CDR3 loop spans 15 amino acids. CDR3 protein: CASSSGQGRGNIQYF. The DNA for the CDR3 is TGTGCCAGCAGTTCGGGACAGGGAAGGGGAAACATTCAGTACTTC.

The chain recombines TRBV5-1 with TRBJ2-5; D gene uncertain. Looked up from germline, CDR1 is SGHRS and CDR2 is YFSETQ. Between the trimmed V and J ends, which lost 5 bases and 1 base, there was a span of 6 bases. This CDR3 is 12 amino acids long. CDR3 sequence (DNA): TGCGCCAGCAGTAGCACCCAAGAGACCCAGTACTTC. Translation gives CASSSTQETQYF.

As DNA, the CDR3 is TGTGCCAGCAGGGAACCGGGGGGGGTATACTTGGACGAGCAGTACTTC. It codes for CASREPGGVYLDEQYF. V is TRBV6-1 and J is TRBJ2-7; 8 bases are shared with TRBD2. V dropped 6 bases and J dropped 5; count of bases not matched to a gene: 15. This CDR3 spans 16 amino acids. Germline CDR1 reads MNHNS; CDR2 reads SASEGT.

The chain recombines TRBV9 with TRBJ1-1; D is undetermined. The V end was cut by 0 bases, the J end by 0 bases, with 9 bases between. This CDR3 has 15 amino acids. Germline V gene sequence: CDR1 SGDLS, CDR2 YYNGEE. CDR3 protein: CASSVVGRMNTEAFF. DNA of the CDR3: TGTGCCAGCAGCGTAGTTGGAAGGATGAACACTGAAGCTTTCTTT.

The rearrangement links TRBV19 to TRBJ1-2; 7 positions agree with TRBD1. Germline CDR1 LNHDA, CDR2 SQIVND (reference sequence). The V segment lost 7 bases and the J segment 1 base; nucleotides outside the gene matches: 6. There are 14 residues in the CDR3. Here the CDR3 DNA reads TGTGCCAGTAATGAAGCAGGGGGTAACTATGGCTACACCTTC. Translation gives CASNEAGGNYGYTF.

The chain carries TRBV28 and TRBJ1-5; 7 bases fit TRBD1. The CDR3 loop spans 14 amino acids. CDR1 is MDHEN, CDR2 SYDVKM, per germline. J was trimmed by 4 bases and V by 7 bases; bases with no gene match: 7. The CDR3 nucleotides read TGTGCCAGCAAACGGGACAGTTTGAATCAGCCCCAGCATTTT. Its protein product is CASKRDSLNQPQHF.

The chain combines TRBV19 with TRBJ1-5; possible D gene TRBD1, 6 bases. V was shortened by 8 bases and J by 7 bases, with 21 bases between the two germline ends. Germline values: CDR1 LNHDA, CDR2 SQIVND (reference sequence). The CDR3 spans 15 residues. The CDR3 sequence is CASRYQSQGGQPQHF. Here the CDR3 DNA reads TGTGCCAGTCGCTACCAATCACAGGGAGGGCAGCCCCAGCATTTT.

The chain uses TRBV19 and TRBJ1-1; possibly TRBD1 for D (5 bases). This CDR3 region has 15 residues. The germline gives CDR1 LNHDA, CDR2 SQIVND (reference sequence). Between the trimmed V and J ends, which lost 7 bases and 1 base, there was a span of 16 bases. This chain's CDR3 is CASTWTSVGNTEAFF. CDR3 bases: TGTGCCAGTACATGGACATCCGTGGGGAACACTGAAGCTTTCTTT.

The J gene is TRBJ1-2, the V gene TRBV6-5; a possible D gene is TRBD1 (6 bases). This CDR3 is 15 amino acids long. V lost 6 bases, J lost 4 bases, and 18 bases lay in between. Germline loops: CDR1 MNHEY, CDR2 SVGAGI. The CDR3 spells CASSQRGAKSYGYTF. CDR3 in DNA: TGTGCCAGCAGCCAACGGGGGGCCAAGTCCTATGGCTACACCTTC.

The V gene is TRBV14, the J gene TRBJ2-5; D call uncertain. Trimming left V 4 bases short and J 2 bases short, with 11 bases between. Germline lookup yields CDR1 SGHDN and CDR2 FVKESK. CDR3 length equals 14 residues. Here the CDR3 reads CASSPGARQETQYF. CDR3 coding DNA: TGTGCCAGCAGCCCTGGAGCACGACAAGAGACCCAGTACTTC.